These T cell receptor beta chains were read from a single sample in a study of blood T cell repertoires in COVID-19. Only in-frame clones appear in the TCRdb table, and some are missing; sequencing was by immunoSEQ multiplex PCR. The sample lists 310,000 or so clones; around nine tenths were seen once. The material sequenced was peripheral blood. The receptors were sampled from a man aged 70 or older with acute or convalescent COVID-19. CDR3s include the opening cysteine and the closing phenylalanine or tryptophan. D genes are given only for firm matches. The size entry is marked missing in some rows and otherwise reads once, few, many or a size class.

j_call: TRBJ2-7
d_call: NA
v_call: TRBV5-4
clone_size: NA
cdr3_nt: TGTGCCAGCAGCCCGGCCCGTTGGGGCTTGGGCGAGCAGTACTTC
cdr3_aa: CASSPARWGLGEQYF

j_call: TRBJ2-2
d_call: NA
v_call: TRBV9
clone_size: once
cdr3_nt: TGTGCCAGCAGCGTAGGGGCCACCCTCACCGGGGAGCTGTTTTTT
cdr3_aa: CASSVGATLTGELFF

j_call: TRBJ2-3
d_call: TRBD2
v_call: TRBV7-6
clone_size: NA
cdr3_nt: TGTGCCAGCAGCATGCGAGCGGGGGAGGTCACAGATACGCAGTATTTT
cdr3_aa: CASSMRAGEVTDTQYF

j_call: TRBJ2-3
d_call: NA
v_call: TRBV6-2/TRBV6-3
clone_size: NA
cdr3_nt: TGTGCCAGCAGCCGAATAATGACTAGCACAGATACGCAGTATTTT
cdr3_aa: CASSRIMTSTDTQYF

j_call: TRBJ1-3
d_call: NA
v_call: TRBV6-5
clone_size: NA
cdr3_nt: TGTGCCAGCAGTTTATCCCCTGGAAACACCATATATTTT
cdr3_aa: CASSLSPGNTIYF

j_call: TRBJ1-2
d_call: TRBD1
v_call: TRBV5-4
clone_size: NA
cdr3_nt: TGTGCCAGCAGCTTGGGTGAGGGGGCAAGGGGCTACACCTTC
cdr3_aa: CASSLGEGARGYTF

j_call: TRBJ1-3
d_call: NA
v_call: TRBV4-3
clone_size: few
cdr3_nt: TGCGCCAGCAGCCAAGAGACCAGGGCCAGCTCTGGAAACACCATATATTTT
cdr3_aa: CASSQETRASSGNTIYF

j_call: TRBJ2-3
d_call: TRBD1
v_call: TRBV7-2
clone_size: NA
cdr3_nt: TGTGCCAGCAGCCTCCGTCCCGGGACAGGGGGCGGCACAGATACGCAGTATTTT
cdr3_aa: CASSLRPGTGGGTDTQYF

j_call: TRBJ2-5
d_call: NA
v_call: TRBV24-1
clone_size: NA
cdr3_nt: TGTGCCACCAGTGATCCACAGGGCCGAGGGGAGACCCAGTACTTC
cdr3_aa: CATSDPQGRGETQYF

j_call: TRBJ2-3
d_call: NA
v_call: TRBV4-1
clone_size: once
cdr3_nt: TGCGCCAGCAGCCCAGCAGGGCGGACCACAGATACGCAGTATTTT
cdr3_aa: CASSPAGRTTDTQYF

j_call: TRBJ2-2
d_call: NA
v_call: TRBV11-2
clone_size: NA
cdr3_nt: TGTGCCTCCGCTCTGGACTTCACCGGGGAGCTGTTTTTT
cdr3_aa: CASALDFTGELFF

j_call: TRBJ2-1
d_call: NA
v_call: TRBV5-1
clone_size: NA
cdr3_nt: TGCGCCAGCGGGGGGACGCAGTACAATGAGCAGTTCTTC
cdr3_aa: CASGGTQYNEQFF

j_call: TRBJ2-1
d_call: TRBD2
v_call: TRBV6-4
clone_size: NA
cdr3_nt: TGTGCCAGCAGTGCCGGCGGACTAGCCGGCAATGAGCAGTTCTTC
cdr3_aa: CASSAGGLAGNEQFF

j_call: TRBJ2-1
d_call: TRBD2
v_call: TRBV5-1
clone_size: NA
cdr3_nt: TGCGCCAGCAGCCCGCAGGGGACTAGCGGTATCAATGAGCAGTTCTTC
cdr3_aa: CASSPQGTSGINEQFF

j_call: TRBJ1-5
d_call: TRBD1
v_call: TRBV28
clone_size: NA
cdr3_nt: TGTGCCAGCAGCCATGGACAGGGGGCTCATCAGCCCCAGCATTTT
cdr3_aa: CASSHGQGAHQPQHF

j_call: TRBJ2-7
d_call: NA
v_call: TRBV5-1
clone_size: NA
cdr3_nt: TGCGCCAGCAGGCGTCGGACAGACTCCTACGAGCAGTACTTC
cdr3_aa: CASRRRTDSYEQYF

j_call: TRBJ1-5
d_call: NA
v_call: TRBV19
clone_size: NA
cdr3_nt: TGTGCCAGTAGTACCAGAACAGGGTTCAATCAGCCCCAGCATTTT
cdr3_aa: CASSTRTGFNQPQHF

j_call: TRBJ1-2
d_call: NA
v_call: TRBV5-6
clone_size: NA
cdr3_nt: TGTGCCAGCAGCCGCAGGGGTTTGAATAACTATGGCTACACCTTC
cdr3_aa: CASSRRGLNNYGYTF

j_call: TRBJ2-5
d_call: NA
v_call: TRBV7-3
clone_size: NA
cdr3_nt: TGTGCCAGCAGCTTCGCCCCGACTCGTGGGACCCAGTACTTC
cdr3_aa: CASSFAPTRGTQYF

j_call: TRBJ2-1
d_call: NA
v_call: TRBV21-1
clone_size: NA
cdr3_nt: TGTGCCATTCCCCTTACTGACAGGGTAACCTACAATGAGCAGTTCTTC
cdr3_aa: CAIPLTDRVTYNEQFF

j_call: TRBJ1-1
d_call: NA
v_call: TRBV2
clone_size: once
cdr3_nt: TGTGCCAGCAGTCAGGGGTTGAACACTGAAGCTTTCTTT
cdr3_aa: CASSQGLNTEAFF

j_call: TRBJ2-2
d_call: TRBD2
v_call: TRBV9
clone_size: NA
cdr3_nt: TGTGCCAGCAGCAGGTGGACTAGCGGGAGCCCCGGGGAGCTGTTTTTT
cdr3_aa: CASSRWTSGSPGELFF

j_call: TRBJ2-7
d_call: NA
v_call: TRBV19
clone_size: NA
cdr3_nt: TGTGCCAGTAGTATAGAGTTACTCCTAGGCGAGCAGTACTTC
cdr3_aa: CASSIELLLGEQYF

j_call: TRBJ2-5
d_call: TRBD1
v_call: TRBV19
clone_size: once
cdr3_nt: TGTGCCAGTAGTCGACCGGGACAGGGCCCGACCCAGTACTTC
cdr3_aa: CASSRPGQGPTQYF

j_call: TRBJ2-2
d_call: NA
v_call: TRBV5-1
clone_size: NA
cdr3_nt: TGCGCCAGCAGCAAAATCCCAGGGGTCGGGAACACCGGGGAGCTGTTTTTT
cdr3_aa: CASSKIPGVGNTGELFF

j_call: TRBJ2-1
d_call: TRBD1
v_call: TRBV15
clone_size: NA
cdr3_nt: TGTGCCACCAGCAGGGGGGGACAGGGCAGCAATGAGCAGTTCTTC
cdr3_aa: CATSRGGQGSNEQFF

j_call: TRBJ2-1
d_call: TRBD1
v_call: TRBV2
clone_size: few
cdr3_nt: TGTGCCAGCAGCCAGGACAGGGTGGCCGACAATGAGCAGTTCTTC
cdr3_aa: CASSQDRVADNEQFF

j_call: TRBJ2-7
d_call: TRBD1
v_call: TRBV24-1
clone_size: NA
cdr3_nt: TGTGCCACCAGTGATCCCGGACAGGGGACACCAGGAGAGCAGTACTTC
cdr3_aa: CATSDPGQGTPGEQYF

j_call: TRBJ2-7
d_call: TRBD1
v_call: TRBV7-8
clone_size: NA
cdr3_nt: TGTGCCAGCACCTTCAGACAGGGGCTAACCTACGAGCAGTACTTC
cdr3_aa: CASTFRQGLTYEQYF

j_call: TRBJ2-3
d_call: NA
v_call: TRBV27
clone_size: NA
cdr3_nt: TGTGCCAGCAGAGACAGGTATCGGGATACGCAGTATTTT
cdr3_aa: CASRDRYRDTQYF

j_call: TRBJ1-1
d_call: TRBD1
v_call: TRBV18
clone_size: once
cdr3_nt: TGTGCCAGCTCCTATGGACAGGAGTTACCGTTGAACACTGAAGCTTTCTTT
cdr3_aa: CASSYGQELPLNTEAFF

j_call: TRBJ2-4
d_call: TRBD2
v_call: TRBV4-2
clone_size: NA
cdr3_nt: TGTGCCAGCAGCCAAGAGGAAGTGACTAGCGGGAGTCGGAACATTCAGTACTTC
cdr3_aa: CASSQEEVTSGSRNIQYF

j_call: TRBJ1-5
d_call: TRBD1
v_call: TRBV7-9
clone_size: NA
cdr3_nt: TGTGCCAGCACTACAGGGGGTAATCAGCCCCAGCATTTT
cdr3_aa: CASTTGGNQPQHF